What follows are 5 T cell receptor beta chains derived from one specimen sequenced in a study of beta chain features in type 1 diabetes. Investigators reverse transcribed all isolated RNA, so they sequenced expressed TCRB transcripts. The method was immunoSEQ multiplex PCR; TCRdb's version includes in-frame clones alone and lacks a portion of them. This table has 160,000 or so clones, 11% appearing once. The sequencing input was central memory CD4+ T cells from blood. The receptors come from a man aged 18 to 35 in good health.

This clone has more than one count but fewer than ten. The rearrangement joins TRBV7-2 to TRBJ1-4; maybe TRBD1 (5 bases). The CDR3 extends over 14 amino acids. Trimming took off 5 bases at V and 8 bases at J, with 15 bases between the two ends. Germline V gives CDR1 SGHTA, CDR2 FQGNSA. CDR3 coding DNA: TGTGCCAGCAGCCCGACAGTGAGAATCGAAAAACTGTTTTTT. Protein sequence: CASSPTVRIEKLFF.

This clone was observed a few times. The CDR3 loop reads CASRKREGLYEQYF. The CDR3 DNA follows: TGTGCCAGCAGAAAGCGGGAGGGCCTCTACGAGCAGTACTTC. The chain employs TRBV2 and TRBJ2-7; 10 bases align to TRBD2. The CDR3 is 14 residues long. V dropped 6 bases and J dropped 3; count of bases not matched to a gene: 5. The V gene's germline CDR1 is SNHLY and CDR2 FYNNEI.

The V gene is TRBV18, the J gene TRBJ2-1; 12 bases align to TRBD2. Germline loops: CDR1 KGHSH, CDR2 LQKENI. J gave up 5 bases and V 3 bases, and 2 bases lay outside the gene matches. This CDR3 contains 15 residues. In nucleotides, the CDR3 is TGTGCCAGCTCACCTCGGACTAGCGGGGACAATGAGCAGTTCTTC. Translating gives CASSPRTSGDNEQFF.

The V and J genes are TRBV18 and TRBJ2-1; either TRBD1 or TRBD2 may supply D (5 bases each). This CDR3 region has 12 residues. CDR1 is KGHSH, CDR2 LQKENI, per germline. Trimming pared 1 base from V and 11 bases from J, leaving 9 bases between. CDR3 DNA sequence: TGTGCCAGCTCACCACTTCGGGACCAGCAGTTCTTC. It yields the protein CASSPLRDQQFF.

This rearrangement joins TRBV4-3 to TRBJ2-5; 13 nucleotides agree with TRBD2. V lost 0 bases, J lost 7 bases, and 8 bases stayed unmatched. The CDR3 runs to 17 residues. Germline CDR1 reads LGHNA; CDR2 reads YSLEER. The DNA for the CDR3 is TGCGCCAGCAGCCAAGATCTGGGACTAGCGGGGTCCGGGACCCAGTACTTC. This sequence encodes CASSQDLGLAGSGTQYF.